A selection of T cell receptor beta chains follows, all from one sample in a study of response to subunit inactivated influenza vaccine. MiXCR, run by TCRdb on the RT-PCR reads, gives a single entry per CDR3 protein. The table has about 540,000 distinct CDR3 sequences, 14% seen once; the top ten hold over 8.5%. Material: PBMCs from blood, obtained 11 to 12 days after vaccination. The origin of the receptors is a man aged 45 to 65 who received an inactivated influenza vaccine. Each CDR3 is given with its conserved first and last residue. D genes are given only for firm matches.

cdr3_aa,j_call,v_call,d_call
CSVERDRANEQYF,TRBJ2-7,TRBV29-1,TRBD1
CASSLAGGASEQYF,TRBJ2-7,TRBV3-1,TRBD2
CASSVTGVPYEQYF,TRBJ2-7,TRBV9,TRBD1
CASSAFSGSGETQYF,TRBJ2-5,TRBV9,TRBD2
CASSPSTGRNTEAFF,TRBJ1-1,TRBV9,NA
CSARTGQGRQETQYF,TRBJ2-5,TRBV20-1,TRBD1
CASRAGDSNTGELFF,TRBJ2-2,TRBV5-1,NA
CAISGEQGWQPQHF,TRBJ1-5,TRBV10-3,TRBD1
CSARAGTAENQPQHF,TRBJ1-5,TRBV20-1,TRBD1
CVGTENYEQYF,TRBJ2-7,TRBV29-1,NA
CASSLTQGLKETQYF,TRBJ2-5,TRBV7-3,NA
CASSHTTYRAVPHEQYF,TRBJ2-7,TRBV14,NA
CATSDPGRANTGELFF,TRBJ2-2,TRBV24-1,TRBD2
CASSLPRVAGGPSYEQYF,TRBJ2-7,TRBV11-1,TRBD2
CASSPRTSSTDTQYF,TRBJ2-3,TRBV14,TRBD2
CASSWGQSSYEQYF,TRBJ2-7,TRBV5-1,NA
CASSQVLPSAYEQYF,TRBJ2-7,TRBV3-1,NA
CATSDPLAGNEQYF,TRBJ2-7,TRBV24-1,NA
CASSLDLAGRETQYF,TRBJ2-5,TRBV11-2,NA
CASSRQGNKAFF,TRBJ1-1,TRBV6-2/TRBV6-3,TRBD1
CASSLGGAGGYTQYF,TRBJ2-3,TRBV28,NA
CASSYAVQGTHEQYF,TRBJ2-7,TRBV6-5,NA
CASSLIATNEKLFF,TRBJ1-4,TRBV7-9,NA
CASSQRASGATYEQFF,TRBJ2-1,TRBV3-1,TRBD2
CAISVKTSGNYEQYF,TRBJ2-7,TRBV10-3,TRBD2
CASSLHPGANYGYTF,TRBJ1-2,TRBV7-8,NA
CASSLGTSGRSDEQFF,TRBJ2-1,TRBV5-6,TRBD2
CASSPVLLFNEQYF,TRBJ2-7,TRBV7-2,NA
CASSRTESSYNEQFF,TRBJ2-1,TRBV2,NA
CASSFMNPNEQYF,TRBJ2-7,TRBV5-6,NA
CSGGTGGNDYGYTF,TRBJ1-2,TRBV20-1,TRBD1
CASTGPHEGYTF,TRBJ1-2,TRBV28,NA
CASSPPGRPTEAFF,TRBJ1-1,TRBV11-1,NA
CASRERPRTGELFF,TRBJ2-2,TRBV6-1,NA
CASGLEGGATGELFF,TRBJ2-2,TRBV12-5,NA
CSAVPRVAYEQYF,TRBJ2-7,TRBV20-1,NA
CASSFPPRLAGKRDEQFF,TRBJ2-1,TRBV7-9,TRBD2
CATSVKKTGTQETQYF,TRBJ2-5,TRBV24-1,NA
CASSSWREHNEQFF,TRBJ2-1,TRBV3-1,TRBD2
CASPRSTDTQYF,TRBJ2-3,TRBV21-1,NA
CASSYSSSGRNGYTF,TRBJ1-2,TRBV6-2/TRBV6-3,NA
CASSANRDHTNRNTEAFF,TRBJ1-1,TRBV25-1,NA
CASSLASVNEQFF,TRBJ2-1,TRBV7-3,NA
CSATKGGPNTEAFF,TRBJ1-1,TRBV20-1,TRBD1
CAISELLAEAYEQYF,TRBJ2-7,TRBV10-3,TRBD2
CATSRDLPRPSYEQYF,TRBJ2-7,TRBV15,NA
CASSYGTGTTNTGELFF,TRBJ2-2,TRBV6-5,NA
CASSQTESAEQYF,TRBJ2-7,TRBV14,NA
CASSLGGRWRIGETQYF,TRBJ2-5,TRBV5-1,NA
CAISGRQGYEQYF,TRBJ2-7,TRBV10-3,TRBD1
CASSPSNPTLEAFF,TRBJ1-1,TRBV18,NA